This passage covers 25 T cell receptor beta chains from one sample sequenced in a study of blood T cell repertoires in COVID-19. Sequencing used immunoSEQ multiplex PCR; TCRdb keeps in-frame clones, though not all of them. This table holds about 430,000 clones, 70% to 90% found once. Sequenced: PBMCs or T cells enriched from blood (not recorded which). The receptors here all came from a woman younger than 30 who had been exposed to COVID-19.

The chain is built from TRBV10-1 and TRBJ1-2; D is perhaps TRBD1 (6 bases). CDR3 size: 12 residues. V was cut by 3 bases and J by 7 bases, with 9 bases left in between. The germline V gene encodes CDR1 WNHNN and CDR2 SYGVQD (reference sequence). The CDR3 reads CASSETGSGYTF. CDR3 DNA sequence: TGCGCCAGCAGTGAAACAGGGTCTGGCTACACCTTC.

The gene calls are TRBV28 and TRBJ2-1; 9 bases match TRBD2. V lost 5 bases, J lost 5 bases, and 7 bases stayed unmatched. Germline values: CDR1 MDHEN, CDR2 SYDVKM. This CDR3 has 15 residues. CDR3 coding DNA: TGTGCCAGCAGTGAGCTGACTAGCGGTGACAATGAGCAGTTCTTC. This sequence encodes CASSELTSGDNEQFF.

The rearrangement links TRBV5-8 to TRBJ1-5; D might be TRBD1 (5 bases). Trimming removed 5 bases from V and 0 bases from J, with 12 bases in between. The CDR3 length is 15 residues. Germline lookup yields CDR1 SGHTS and CDR2 YDEGEE. CDR3 protein: CASSAGTYSNQPQHF. The CDR3 nucleotides are TGTGCCAGCAGTGCCGGGACTTATAGCAATCAGCCCCAGCATTTT.

The rearrangement joins TRBV28 to TRBJ1-4, with TRBD1 matching 8 bases. This CDR3 is built from 14 residues. Germline assignment: CDR1 MDHEN and CDR2 SYDVKM. After removal of 4 bases from V and 7 bases from J, the junction contained 5 bases not matched to a gene. This CDR3 reads CASSSRQGLEKLFF. The CDR3 DNA follows: TGTGCCAGCAGTTCTCGACAGGGGCTTGAAAAACTGTTTTTT.

This rearrangement joins TRBV9 to TRBJ2-2; TRBD1 matches 9 bases. The length of the CDR3 is 15 residues. Trimming at V came to 0 bases and at J to 7 bases, leaving 4 bases not matched to a gene. Germline CDR1 reads SGDLS; CDR2 reads YYNGEE. CDR3 nucleotide sequence: TGTGCCAGCAGCGTAGAGGGGACAGGGTACGGGGAGCTGTTTTTT. Its protein is CASSVEGTGYGELFF.

The count of this clone is one. The chain is built from TRBV11-3 and TRBJ2-7; TRBD1 matches 8 bases. This CDR3 comprises 13 residues. Germline-derived CDR1 and CDR2 are SGHNT and YENEEA. J gave up 5 bases and V 5 bases, and 5 bases lay outside the gene matches. This chain's CDR3 is CASSRGQANEQYF. The CDR3 coding sequence is TGTGCCAGCAGCCGGGGACAGGCTAACGAGCAGTACTTC.

The chain recombines TRBV18 with TRBJ1-4; D is uncertain. This CDR3 has 15 residues. Germline lookup yields CDR1 KGHSH and CDR2 LQKENI. V was trimmed by 2 bases and J by 7 bases, leaving 14 bases between them. CDR3 coding DNA: TGTGCCAGCTCACCAAGGACGGGAATAAGTGAAAAACTGTTTTTT. Translating gives CASSPRTGISEKLFF.

The chain is built from TRBV5-1 and TRBJ2-2, with 10 bases identical to TRBD2. Germline assignment: CDR1 SGHRS and CDR2 YFSETQ. V gave up 4 bases and J gave up 2 bases; unmatched junction bases: 5. The CDR3 runs 16 residues. In nucleotides, the CDR3 is TGCGCCAGCAGCGTAAGGACTAGCGGTAACACCGGGGAGCTGTTTTTT. As protein: CASSVRTSGNTGELFF.

The gene calls are TRBV10-3 and TRBJ2-7; TRBD1 might be the D (6 bases). The CDR3 length is 12 residues. Deletions cut 4 bases from V and 5 bases from J, with 9 bases between. CDR1 and CDR2 from the germline V gene are ENHRY and SYGVKD. Here the CDR3 reads CAISGHRDEQYF. In nucleotides, the CDR3 is TGTGCCATCAGTGGACACAGGGACGAGCAGTACTTC.

The chain joins TRBV11-2 to TRBJ1-4; a weak D match, TRBD1 (6 bases). V was clipped by 5 bases and J by 8 bases, with 12 bases between them. The CDR3 spans 13 residues. CDR1 is SGHAT, CDR2 FQNNGV, per germline. The CDR3 sequence is CASSPWGGEKLFF. CDR3 DNA sequence: TGTGCCAGCAGCCCTTGGGGGGGCGAAAAACTGTTTTTT.

V usage is TRBV14 and J usage is TRBJ1-1; 8 nucleotides match TRBD1. Germline-derived CDR1 and CDR2 are SGHDN and FVKESK. The CDR3 is 12 amino acids. V was clipped by 3 bases and J by 11 bases; unmatched bases: 5. The CDR3 loop reads CASSHDRGWAFF. The CDR3 region has the DNA TGTGCCAGCAGCCATGACAGGGGATGGGCTTTCTTT.

The chain recombines TRBV27 with TRBJ2-1, with 13 positions matching TRBD2. V dropped 5 bases and J dropped 13; count of bases not matched to a gene: 11. CDR3 length equals 15 residues. CDR1 is MNHEY, CDR2 SMNVEV, per germline (reference sequence). Here the CDR3 reads CASSQRGLAGERQFF. CDR3 nucleotides: TGTGCCAGCAGTCAACGAGGACTAGCGGGAGAACGTCAGTTCTTC.

V usage is TRBV3-1 (or the pseudogene TRBV3-2) and J usage is TRBJ2-3, with 9 bases lining up with TRBD2. V gave up 1 base and J gave up 6 bases; unmatched junction bases: 5. CDR1 and CDR2 from the germline V gene are LGHDT and YNNKEL (reference sequence). The CDR3 has 15 residues. CDR3 amino acids: CASSQGGLAEDTQYF. The CDR3 DNA reads as TGTGCCAGCAGCCAAGGGGGACTAGCCGAGGATACGCAGTATTTT.

The chain employs TRBV5-1 and TRBJ2-5; no definite D call. With 2 bases removed from V and 2 bases from J, the gap between germline ends came to 16 bases. The CDR3 is 16 residues long. The germline CDR1 and CDR2 sequences are SGHRS and YFSETQ. The CDR3 here is CASSLGAVTLQETQYF. The CDR3 DNA reads as TGCGCCAGCAGCTTAGGCGCGGTTACTCTACAAGAGACCCAGTACTTC.

The chain carries TRBV18 and TRBJ2-7, with 10 bases identical to TRBD2. After removal of 2 bases from V and 6 bases from J, the junction contained 7 bases not matched to a gene. The CDR3 consists of 15 residues. Germline V CDR1 and CDR2: KGHSH, LQKENI. The CDR3: CASSPTSGAAGEQYF. The DNA of the CDR3 is TGTGCCAGCTCACCAACTAGCGGGGCAGCGGGCGAGCAGTACTTC.

The chain joins TRBV10-3 to TRBJ2-5; the D gene is possibly TRBD2 (6 bases). Germline loops: CDR1 ENHRY, CDR2 SYGVKD. This CDR3 comprises 13 residues. Trimming pared 2 bases from V and 5 bases from J, leaving 9 bases between. The CDR3: CAISEGAGETQYF. CDR3 DNA sequence: TGTGCCATCAGTGAGGGGGCGGGGGAGACCCAGTACTTC.

For this clone: The same CDR3 can be traced to other DNA sequences in this sample. The J gene is TRBJ2-7, the V gene TRBV3-1 (or the pseudogene TRBV3-2), with 7 nucleotides matching TRBD1. Trimming took 1 base from V and 4 from J; bases not matched to a gene: 4. CDR3 length: 14 residues. Germline V gives CDR1 LGHDT, CDR2 YNNKEL (reference sequence). Here the CDR3 reads CASSQGTGAYEQYF. The DNA of the CDR3 is TGTGCCAGCAGCCAAGGTACAGGGGCATACGAGCAGTACTTC.

The chain is built from TRBV27 and TRBJ2-1; D unresolved. In germline, CDR1 is MNHEY, CDR2 SMNVEV (reference sequence). V was pared by 2 bases and J by 6 bases, with 14 bases between. The CDR3 has 15 residues. This CDR3 reads CASSLAYLSGNEQFF. CDR3 sequence (DNA): TGTGCCAGCAGTTTAGCGTACCTTTCAGGCAATGAGCAGTTCTTC.

The chain couples TRBV19 to TRBJ2-1; the match to TRBD1 covers 7 bases. The CDR3 runs to 12 residues. Trimming took 8 bases from V and 7 from J; bases not matched to a gene: 5. Germline V gene sequence: CDR1 LNHDA, CDR2 SQIVND (reference sequence). The CDR3 is CASASTGNEQFF. The CDR3 nucleotides read TGTGCCAGTGCTTCGACAGGGAATGAGCAGTTCTTC.

The rearrangement uses TRBV4-1 and TRBJ1-1; the D gene is possibly TRBD1 (6 bases). Trimming pared 7 bases from V and 0 bases from J, leaving 15 bases between. This CDR3 is 15 amino acids long. The germline V gene has CDR1 MGHRA and CDR2 YSYEKL. CDR3 in DNA: TGCGCCAGCACTAACGTGGGACACATGAACACTGAAGCTTTCTTT. This codes for CASTNVGHMNTEAFF.

This chain links TRBV19 with TRBJ1-5; 9 bases are shared with TRBD1. CDR1 is LNHDA and CDR2 is SQIVND in the germline V gene (reference sequence). V shed 3 bases and J 3 bases; nucleotides not matched to a gene: 9. The CDR3 totals 17 residues. DNA of the CDR3: TGTGCCAGTAGTATTCGGATAACAGGGGGCCTCAATCAGCCCCAGCATTTT. It yields the protein CASSIRITGGLNQPQHF.

This clone was counted once. The CDR3 protein is CASSFPRDGRVAGGPGSYEQYF. As DNA, the CDR3 is TGTGCCAGCAGTTTCCCCCGGGACGGTCGGGTAGCGGGAGGGCCCGGCTCCTACGAGCAGTACTTC. The V call is TRBV28, the J call TRBJ2-7, with 11 bases that match TRBD2. This CDR3 has 22 residues. V shed 3 bases, J shed 0 bases, and the junction held 22 bases outside the gene matches. CDR1 is MDHEN and CDR2 is SYDVKM in the germline V gene.

This chain connects TRBV4-1 to TRBJ1-5; 8 bases line up with TRBD1. This CDR3 has 19 amino acids. The V gene end was trimmed by 0 bases and the J gene end by 2 bases; junction bases not matched to a gene: 12. In germline, CDR1 is MGHRA, CDR2 YSYEKL. The CDR3 sequence is CASSQDGGRGPWGNQPQHF. DNA of the CDR3: TGCGCCAGCAGCCAAGATGGCGGCAGGGGGCCTTGGGGCAATCAGCCCCAGCATTTT.

The chain is built from TRBV4-2 and TRBJ2-5; D is perhaps TRBD2 (5 bases). Trimming cost V 1 base and J 0 bases, with 6 bases left between them. Germline assignment: CDR1 LGHNA and CDR2 YNFKEQ. This CDR3 spans 14 amino acids. The CDR3 coding sequence is TGTGCCAGCAGCCAAGGCGGGTACCAAGAGACCCAGTACTTC. Translating gives CASSQGGYQETQYF.

The rearrangement uses TRBV6-5 and TRBJ1-2; a possible D gene is TRBD1 (5 bases). CDR3 length: 15 amino acids. The V gene's germline CDR1 is MNHEY and CDR2 SVGAGI. Deletions cut 8 bases from V and 4 bases from J, with 20 bases between. The CDR3 sequence: CASSPGDSGSYGYTF. CDR3 in DNA: TGTGCCAGCTCCCCCGGGGACTCGGGTTCCTATGGCTACACCTTC.